This entry lists 13 T cell receptor beta chains sequenced from one sample in a study of early T cells in non-severe SARS-CoV-2 infection. TCRdb fed the 5' RACE reads into MiXCR, producing one record per CDR3 protein. The data show tens of thousands of distinct CDR3 sequences, around 12% seen once. This sample comprised whole blood, obtained at baseline. These receptors all stem from an adult who was a healthcare worker with PCR-confirmed SARS-CoV-2 infection or an uninfected control (not recorded which). The donor label of this sample is uncertain.

This clonotype was seen at least ten times. The chain couples TRBV20-1 to TRBJ1-3, with 7 bases fitting TRBD1. V lost 0 bases and J lost 6; bases outside the gene matches: 8. The CDR3 is 15 residues long. CDR1 is DFQATT and CDR2 is SNEGSKA in the germline V gene (reference sequence). Here the CDR3 DNA reads TGCAGTGCTAGAGATCCCAAGGGGGCTGAAAACACCATATATTTT. Its protein is CSARDPKGAENTIYF.

CDR3 bases: TGTGCCATCAGTTTATCCGCGACAGGGGCCGATAAAGAGACCCAGTACTTC. The encoded protein is CAISLSATGADKETQYF. The J gene is TRBJ2-5, the V gene TRBV10-3; 8 positions match TRBD1. Germline lookup yields CDR1 ENHRY and CDR2 SYGVKD. The CDR3 totals 17 residues. V was pared by 5 bases and J by 3 bases, with 14 bases of the junction left unmatched.

This clonotype was recorded many times. The CDR3, as DNA: TGCGCCAGCAGCTTGGTGGGTCAGGTCTACAATGAGCAGTTCTTC. Translation gives CASSLVGQVYNEQFF. This chain joins TRBV5-1 and TRBJ2-1; D uncertain. Germline V gene data show CDR1 as SGHRS and CDR2 as YFSETQ. The CDR3 is made up of 15 amino acids. Trimming removed 0 bases at V and 3 bases at J, with 10 bases between.

This clonotype was picked up a small number of times. In DNA, the CDR3 is TGTGCCACCGGTCCGGACAGGGAAGAGACCCAGTACTTC. Its translation: CATGPDREETQYF. The J gene is TRBJ2-5, the V gene TRBV10-3, with 8 bases aligning to TRBD1. The CDR3 is 13 residues long. Germline CDR1 and CDR2: ENHRY and SYGVKD. V gave up 10 bases and J gave up 3 bases; unmatched junction bases: 7.

This clonotype was counted between two and nine times. The chain links TRBV5-1 to TRBJ1-1, with D maybe TRBD1 (5 bases). The ends were cut back, 4 bases at V and 3 bases at J, with 16 bases in the middle. The CDR3 is made up of 15 amino acids. Germline V lookup: CDR1 SGHRS, CDR2 YFSETQ. The CDR3 here is CASSRGTPGDTEAFF. The CDR3 DNA follows: TGCGCCAGCAGCCGCGGGACCCCTGGAGACACTGAAGCTTTCTTT.

In this sample, this clonotype turned up a few times. This sequence joins TRBV7-3 and TRBJ2-1; D is unclear. In germline, CDR1 is SGHTA, CDR2 FQGTGA. The CDR3 runs 13 residues. Trimming removed 3 bases from V and 3 bases from J, with 6 bases in between. CDR3: CASSFGGYNEQFF. The DNA of the CDR3 is TGTGCCAGCAGCTTCGGCGGCTACAATGAGCAGTTCTTC.

This clonotype has more than one count but fewer than ten. The chain is built from TRBV20-1 and TRBJ2-5; D gene unclear. This CDR3 has 16 residues. Germline CDR1 reads DFQATT; CDR2 reads SNEGSKA (reference sequence). Trimming pared 0 bases from V and 1 base from J, leaving 15 bases between. CDR3 sequence reads: CSAREGFLGFQETQYF. CDR3 DNA: TGCAGTGCTAGAGAAGGCTTCCTTGGCTTCCAAGAGACCCAGTACTTC.

This clonotype was observed a few times. The chain carries TRBV5-1 and TRBJ2-2; D might be TRBD1 (5 bases). Trimming took off 3 bases at V and 0 bases at J, with 15 bases between the two ends. Germline V gives CDR1 SGHRS, CDR2 YFSETQ. The CDR3 is 17 residues long. The CDR3 is CASSSNPQASNTGELFF. The CDR3 nucleotides read TGCGCCAGCAGCTCCAACCCACAGGCATCGAACACCGGGGAGCTGTTTTTT.

Ten or more counts support this clonotype. The chain is built from TRBV24-1 and TRBJ2-1; TRBD1 agrees at 10 bases. V shed 4 bases, J shed 5 bases, and the junction held 10 bases outside the gene matches. This CDR3 has 17 residues. Germline V CDR1 and CDR2: KGHDR, SFDVKD. CDR3 amino acids: CATSDPLGTGAHNEQFF. The CDR3 coding sequence is TGTGCCACCAGTGACCCTCTAGGGACAGGGGCCCACAATGAGCAGTTCTTC.

This clonotype was observed a handful of times. The chain couples TRBV27 to TRBJ2-6; 9 bases fit TRBD1. CDR1 is MNHEY, CDR2 SMNVEV, per germline (reference sequence). This CDR3 spans 18 amino acids. Trimming at V came to 4 bases and at J to 0 bases, leaving 7 bases not matched to a gene. CDR3 DNA sequence: TGTGCCAGCAGTTCGCGGACAGGGGACTTCTCTGGGGCCAACGTCCTGACTTTC. Its translation is CASSSRTGDFSGANVLTF. Combining the CDR3 with reference TRBV27 and TRBJ2-6 gives the whole variable domain EAQVTQNPRYLITVTGKKLTVTCSQNMNHEYMSWYRQDPGLGLRQIYYSMNVEVTDKGDVPEGYKVSRKEKRNFPLILESPSPNQTSLYFCASSSRTGDFSGANVLTFGAGSRLTVL.

This clonotype was counted at least ten times. The chain carries TRBV3-1 and TRBJ2-2, with no clear D. The CDR3 extends over 13 amino acids. V was pared by 7 bases and J by 3 bases, with 9 bases between. Germline CDR1 is LGHDT and CDR2 is YNNKEL (reference sequence). Here the CDR3 reads CASNLGDTGELFF. The CDR3 coding sequence is TGTGCCAGCAACCTCGGCGACACCGGGGAGCTGTTTTTT.

This clonotype was found many times. The chain links TRBV5-6 to TRBJ1-1; 8 bases match TRBD1. The trim removed 0 bases at V and 1 base at J, leaving 14 bases unmatched. The CDR3 length is 19 residues. Germline values: CDR1 SGHDT, CDR2 YYEEEE. The CDR3 region has the DNA TGTGCCAGCAGCTTGGCTCTTGACAGGGGCGAAAATAAGAACACTGAAGCTTTCTTT. The encoded protein is CASSLALDRGENKNTEAFF.

The rearrangement uses TRBV6-5 and TRBJ2-2; D remains unclear. CDR3 length: 15 residues. The germline gives CDR1 MNHEY, CDR2 SVGAGI. The ends were cut back, 5 bases at V and 0 bases at J, with 10 bases in the middle. CDR3 nucleotides: TGTGCCAGCAGTGCCCTCCCCCCGAACACCGGGGAGCTGTTTTTT. Its translation: CASSALPPNTGELFF.